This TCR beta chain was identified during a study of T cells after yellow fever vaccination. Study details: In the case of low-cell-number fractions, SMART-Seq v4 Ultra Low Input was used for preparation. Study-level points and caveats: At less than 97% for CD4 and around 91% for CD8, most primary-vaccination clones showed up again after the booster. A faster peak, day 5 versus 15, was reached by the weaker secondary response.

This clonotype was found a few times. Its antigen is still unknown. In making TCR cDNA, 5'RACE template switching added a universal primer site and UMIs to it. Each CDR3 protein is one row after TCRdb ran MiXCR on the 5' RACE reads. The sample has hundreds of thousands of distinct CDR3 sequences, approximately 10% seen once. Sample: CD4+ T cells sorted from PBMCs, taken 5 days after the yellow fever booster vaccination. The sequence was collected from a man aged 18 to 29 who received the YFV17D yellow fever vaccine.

CDR3 in amino acids: CASSRDLGDTEAFF. CDR3 in DNA: TGTGCTAGTTCGCGGGACCTCGGCGACACTGAAGCTTTCTTT. The genes are TRBV12-5 and TRBJ1-1; a weak D match, TRBD1 (5 bases). V dropped 8 bases and J dropped 3 bases, with 16 bases sitting between them. The germline V gene encodes CDR1 LGHNT and CDR2 FRNRAP. The CDR3 runs 14 residues.